Listed below are T cell receptor beta chains from one sample, sequenced in a study of shared clonotypes between healthy human individuals. Profiling relied on immunoSEQ multiplex PCR, and the TCRdb table lists in-frame clones only, not all of them. The sample consists of 2 million to 3 million clones, under 95% of them appearing once. Sample: naive CD4+ T cells from PBMCs. All receptors come from a man between 18 and 29 years old in good health. Some clones in this sample may be carry-over from other donors' samples. Each CDR3 is given with its conserved first and last residue. Each record gives: V gene, J gene, D gene, CDR3 DNA, CDR3 protein. D genes are given only for firm matches.

V gene: TRBV7-9; J gene: TRBJ2-2; D gene: TRBD2; CDR3 DNA: TGTGCCAGCAGCGTGGCTCGGACTAGCGGCACCGGGGAGCTGTTTTTT; CDR3 protein: CASSVARTSGTGELFF
V gene: TRBV5-1; J gene: TRBJ2-5; D gene: TRBD1; CDR3 DNA: TGCGCCAGCAGCCTAACGACAGGGGTGTTCCAAGAGACCCAGTACTTC; CDR3 protein: CASSLTTGVFQETQYF
V gene: TRBV27; J gene: TRBJ2-7; D gene: NA; CDR3 DNA: TGTGCCAGCAGAGAACCAGGGGTCTACGAGCAGTACTTC; CDR3 protein: CASREPGVYEQYF
V gene: TRBV7-2; J gene: TRBJ2-7; D gene: TRBD1; CDR3 DNA: TGTGCCAGCAGCTTAGCGTCAGGGGGTAGCTCCTACGAGCAGTACTTC; CDR3 protein: CASSLASGGSSYEQYF
V gene: TRBV6-5; J gene: TRBJ1-3; D gene: NA; CDR3 DNA: TGTGCCAGCAGTTACAGGATATCTGGAAACACCATATATTTT; CDR3 protein: CASSYRISGNTIYF
V gene: TRBV7-9; J gene: TRBJ2-2; D gene: NA; CDR3 DNA: TGTGCCAGCAGCTTAGCAGGGATCGAAGCCGGGGAGCTGTTTTTT; CDR3 protein: CASSLAGIEAGELFF
V gene: TRBV6-1; J gene: TRBJ1-5; D gene: NA; CDR3 DNA: TGTGCCGAGGGGGAGAGCAATCAGCCCCAGCATTTT; CDR3 protein: CAEGESNQPQHF
V gene: TRBV9; J gene: TRBJ1-1; D gene: NA; CDR3 DNA: TGTGCCAGCAGCGTAGTCGGTCAGAACACTGAAGCTTTCTTT; CDR3 protein: CASSVVGQNTEAFF
V gene: TRBV27; J gene: TRBJ2-3; D gene: TRBD2; CDR3 DNA: TGTGCCAGCAGTTTATCCTTGTATGGGACTAGCGGGAGGCCCACAGATACGCAGTATTTT; CDR3 protein: CASSLSLYGTSGRPTDTQYF
V gene: TRBV11-2; J gene: TRBJ2-1; D gene: TRBD2; CDR3 DNA: TGTGCCAGCAGCTTAGCCCCCCCCCGCGGGAGGGCCAATGAGCAGTTCTTC; CDR3 protein: CASSLAPPRGRANEQFF
V gene: TRBV30; J gene: TRBJ1-2; D gene: NA; CDR3 DNA: TGTGCCTGGAGTCGGGAGTATGGCTACACCTTC; CDR3 protein: CAWSREYGYTF